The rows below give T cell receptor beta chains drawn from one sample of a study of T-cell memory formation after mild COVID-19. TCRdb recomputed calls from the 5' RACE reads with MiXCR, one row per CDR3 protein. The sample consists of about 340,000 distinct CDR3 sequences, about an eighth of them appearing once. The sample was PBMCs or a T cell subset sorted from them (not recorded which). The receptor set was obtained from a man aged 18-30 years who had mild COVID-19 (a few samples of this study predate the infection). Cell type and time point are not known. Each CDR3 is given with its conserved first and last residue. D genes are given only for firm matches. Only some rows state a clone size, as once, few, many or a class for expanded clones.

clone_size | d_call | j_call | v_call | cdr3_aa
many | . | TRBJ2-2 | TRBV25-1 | CASSDGVGGTGELFF
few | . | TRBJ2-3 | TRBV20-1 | CGGWAGDTQYF
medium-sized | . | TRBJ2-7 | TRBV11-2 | CASSLSRGYSYEQYF
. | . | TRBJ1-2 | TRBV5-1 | CASSPIGVDYGYTF
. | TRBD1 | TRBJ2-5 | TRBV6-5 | CASSSSGGVGETQYF
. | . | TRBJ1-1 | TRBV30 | CAWTWSGTEAFF
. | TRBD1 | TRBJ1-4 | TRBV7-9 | CASSRRVAGGLEKLFF
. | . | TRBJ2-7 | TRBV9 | CASSVGGVSYEQYF
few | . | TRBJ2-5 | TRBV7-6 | CASSPGWQETQYF
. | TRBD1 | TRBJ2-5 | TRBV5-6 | CASSFLGTGGEGQYF
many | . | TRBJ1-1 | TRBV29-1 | CSVGTGWGMNTEAFF
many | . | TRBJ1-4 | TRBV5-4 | CASSLDIGDEKLFF
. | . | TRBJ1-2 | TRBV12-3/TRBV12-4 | CASSVVGGYTF
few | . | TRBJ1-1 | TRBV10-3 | CAISELKGTEAFF
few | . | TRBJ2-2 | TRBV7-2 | CASSYLGWDTGELFF
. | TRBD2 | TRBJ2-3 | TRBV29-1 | CSATTSGGAGDTQYF
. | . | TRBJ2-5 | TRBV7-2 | CASSLGTWGHHRSETQYF
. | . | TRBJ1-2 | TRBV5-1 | CASSLGVSAGSGYTF
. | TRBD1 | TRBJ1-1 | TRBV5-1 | CASSLRQGPYVPTEAFF
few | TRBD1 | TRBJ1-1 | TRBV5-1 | CASSLVDRGRANTEAFF
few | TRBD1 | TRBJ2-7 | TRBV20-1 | CSAPEQGNYEQYF
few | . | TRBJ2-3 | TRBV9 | CASSGTRNWQYF
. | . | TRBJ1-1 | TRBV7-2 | CASSLVTGTTEAFF
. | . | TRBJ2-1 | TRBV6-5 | CASSQSNEQFF
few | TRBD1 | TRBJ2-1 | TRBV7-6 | CASSFRTGESEQFF
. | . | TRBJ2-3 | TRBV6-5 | CASSSPQLGTSTDTQYF
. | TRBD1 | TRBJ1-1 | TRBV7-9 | CASSLALIGGSEAFF
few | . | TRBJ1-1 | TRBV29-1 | CSVITGRRNTEAFF
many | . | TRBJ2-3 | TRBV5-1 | CASSFPESTDTQYF
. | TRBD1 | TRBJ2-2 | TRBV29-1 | CSAGTGNGELFF
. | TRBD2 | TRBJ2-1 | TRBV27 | CASRQGTSGINEQFF
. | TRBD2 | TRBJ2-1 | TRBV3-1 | CASSQDPSGRYNEQFF
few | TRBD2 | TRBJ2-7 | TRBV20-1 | CSARLAGGPYEQYF